This T cell receptor (beta chain) is drawn from a study of CD8 T cells in ankylosing spondylitis. TCRdb re-called the 5' RACE reads with MiXCR, one entry per CDR3 protein. This table holds under 250,000 distinct CDR3 sequences, 7.3% found once. This clonotype appeared a few times. Its antigen is not identified. Germline CDR1 SGHVS, CDR2 FQNEAQ. Trimming shortened V by 6 bases and J by 3 bases, and 9 bases separated the two germline ends. The CDR3 contains 12 residues. Regarding the study as a whole: Previous work reported some of these motif variants in the synovial fluid and blood of reactive arthritis. In ankylosing spondylitis blood, a motif of roughly 8 highly homologous TCR beta variants appeared characteristic. CD8+ disease-linked clones were present at relatively low frequencies in blood.

The sequenced sample was blood, either unsorted or a sorted T cell fraction (not recorded which). The rearrangement joins TRBV7-8 to TRBJ2-7, with D possibly matching TRBD1 (6 bases). The sequence was collected from a male donor with ankylosing spondylitis. For the CDR3, the DNA is TGTGCCAGCAGGACGACAGGCTACGAGCAGTACTTC. Translation gives CASRTTGYEQYF.